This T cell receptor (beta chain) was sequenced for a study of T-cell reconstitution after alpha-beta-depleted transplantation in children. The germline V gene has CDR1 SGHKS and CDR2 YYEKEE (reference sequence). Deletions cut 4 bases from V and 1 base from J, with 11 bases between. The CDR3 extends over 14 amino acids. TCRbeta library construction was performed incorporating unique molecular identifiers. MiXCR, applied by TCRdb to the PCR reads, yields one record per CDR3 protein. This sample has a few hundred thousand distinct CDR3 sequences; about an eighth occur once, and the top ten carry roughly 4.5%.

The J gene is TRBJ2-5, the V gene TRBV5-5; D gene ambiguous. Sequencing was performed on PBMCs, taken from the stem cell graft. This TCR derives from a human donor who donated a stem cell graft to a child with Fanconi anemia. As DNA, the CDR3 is TGTGCCAGCAGCCCCTACACGGGCCAAGAGACCCAGTACTTC. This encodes CASSPYTGQETQYF.